These T cell receptor beta chains were read from a single sample in a study of blood T cell repertoires in COVID-19. Sequencing was performed with immunoSEQ multiplex PCR; in TCRdb, only in-frame clones are kept and a portion is missing. The table shows over 250,000 clones, with about 89% occurring only once. Sequenced sample: PBMCs or T cells enriched from blood (not recorded which). The source is a man between 35 and 55 years old who had recovered from COVID-19. The CDR3 runs from the conserved cysteine through the conserved F or W. A D gene is named only where the DNA matches it firmly. Not every row has a clone size; where given, it reads once, few, many or a size class.

TRBJ2-5 | 16 | TRBV6-6 | NA | TRBD1 | CASSRAGTGRGETQYF | TGTGCCAGCAGTCGAGCCGGGACAGGGCGGGGAGAGACCCAGTACTTC
TRBJ1-1 | 16 | TRBV9 | NA | TRBD1 | CASSAPGQGMNTEAFF | TGTGCCAGCAGCGCACCCGGACAGGGGATGAACACTGAAGCTTTCTTT
TRBJ2-3 | 15 | TRBV7-3 | NA | TRBD2 | CASSQKRGGTDTQYF | TGTGCCAGCAGTCAGAAGCGGGGGGGCACAGATACGCAGTATTTT
TRBJ2-7 | 15 | TRBV7-8 | NA | NA | CASSLAGDNSYEQYF | TGTGCCAGCAGCTTAGCCGGGGATAACTCCTACGAGCAGTACTTC
TRBJ2-2 | 13 | TRBV18 | NA | NA | CASSSTGSGELFF | TGTGCCAGCTCAAGCACAGGGTCCGGGGAGCTGTTTTTT
TRBJ1-3 | 14 | TRBV29-1 | NA | TRBD1 | CSAGTGTSGNTIYF | TGCAGCGCCGGGACAGGGACCTCTGGAAACACCATATATTTT
TRBJ1-5 | 15 | TRBV28 | NA | TRBD1 | CASSLRDRFNQPQHF | TGTGCCAGCAGTTTGCGGGACAGGTTCAATCAGCCCCAGCATTTT
TRBJ2-3 | 15 | TRBV7-6 | NA | NA | CASSLVRASTDTQYF | TGTGCCAGCAGCTTAGTTCGAGCTAGCACAGATACGCAGTATTTT
TRBJ2-7 | 11 | TRBV30 | once | NA | CAWTVSVEQYF | TGTGCCTGGACGGTCTCGGTCGAGCAGTACTTC
TRBJ1-2 | 16 | TRBV11-2 | NA | NA | CASSWTQRGLENGYTF | TGTGCCAGCAGCTGGACCCAGCGGGGGCTCGAAAATGGCTACACCTTC